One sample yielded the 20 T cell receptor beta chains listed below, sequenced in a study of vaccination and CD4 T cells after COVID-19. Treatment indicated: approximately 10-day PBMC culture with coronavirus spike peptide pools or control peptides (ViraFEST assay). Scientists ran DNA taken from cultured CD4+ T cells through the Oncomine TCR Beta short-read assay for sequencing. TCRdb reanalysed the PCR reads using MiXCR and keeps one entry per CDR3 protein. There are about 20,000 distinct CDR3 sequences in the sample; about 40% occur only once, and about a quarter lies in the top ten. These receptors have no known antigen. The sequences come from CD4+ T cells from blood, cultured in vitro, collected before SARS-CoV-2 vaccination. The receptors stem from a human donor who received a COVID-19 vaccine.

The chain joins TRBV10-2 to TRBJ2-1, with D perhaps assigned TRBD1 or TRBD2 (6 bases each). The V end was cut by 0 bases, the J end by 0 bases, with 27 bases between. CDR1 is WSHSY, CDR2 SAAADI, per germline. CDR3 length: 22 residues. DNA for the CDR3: TGCGCCAGCAGTGAGTCCTCCACGGGGGCAGGATTGACGCCCAGCTCCTACAATGAGCAGTTCTTC. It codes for CASSESSTGAGLTPSSYNEQFF.

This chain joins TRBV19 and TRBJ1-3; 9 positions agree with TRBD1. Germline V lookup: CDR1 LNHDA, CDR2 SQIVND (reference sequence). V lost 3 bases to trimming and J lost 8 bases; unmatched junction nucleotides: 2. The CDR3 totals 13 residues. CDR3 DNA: TGTGCCAGTAGTATGGACAGGGGAGACACCATATATTTT. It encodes CASSMDRGDTIYF.

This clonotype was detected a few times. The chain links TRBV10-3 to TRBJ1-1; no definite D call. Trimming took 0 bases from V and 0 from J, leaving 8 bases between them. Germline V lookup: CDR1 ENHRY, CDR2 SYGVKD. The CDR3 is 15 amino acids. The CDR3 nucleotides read TGTGCCATCAGTGAGTCGAATCGTATGAACACTGAAGCTTTCTTT. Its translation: CAISESNRMNTEAFF.

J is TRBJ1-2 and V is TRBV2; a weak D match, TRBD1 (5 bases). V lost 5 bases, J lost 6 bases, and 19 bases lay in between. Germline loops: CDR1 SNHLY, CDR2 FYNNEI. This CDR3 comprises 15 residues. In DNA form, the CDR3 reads TGTGCCAGCAGTAACCTTCAGGGTTTCTTGAATGGCTACACCTTC. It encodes CASSNLQGFLNGYTF.

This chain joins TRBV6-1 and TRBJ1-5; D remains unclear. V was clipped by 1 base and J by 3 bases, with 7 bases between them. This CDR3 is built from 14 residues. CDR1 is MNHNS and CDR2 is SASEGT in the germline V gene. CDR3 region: CASSEGWDNQPQHF. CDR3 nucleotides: TGTGCCAGCAGTGAAGGCTGGGACAATCAGCCCCAGCATTTT.

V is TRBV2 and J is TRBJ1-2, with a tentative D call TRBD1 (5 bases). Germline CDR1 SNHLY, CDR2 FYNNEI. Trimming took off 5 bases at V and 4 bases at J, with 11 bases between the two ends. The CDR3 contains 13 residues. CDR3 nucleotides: TGTGCCAGCAGTACGGACACCTCCTATGGCTACACCTTC. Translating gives CASSTDTSYGYTF.

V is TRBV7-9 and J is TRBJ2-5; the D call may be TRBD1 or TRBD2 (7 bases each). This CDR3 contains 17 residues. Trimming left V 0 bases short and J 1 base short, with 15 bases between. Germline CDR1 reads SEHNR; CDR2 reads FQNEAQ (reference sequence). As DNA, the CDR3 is TGTGCCAGCAGCTTAGCGTTGGGGGGGACAGTCCAAGAGACCCAGTACTTC. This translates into CASSLALGGTVQETQYF.

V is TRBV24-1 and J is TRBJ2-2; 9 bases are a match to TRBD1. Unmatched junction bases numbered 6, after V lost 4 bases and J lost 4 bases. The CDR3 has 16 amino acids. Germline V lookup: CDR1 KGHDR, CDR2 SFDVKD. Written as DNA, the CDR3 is TGTGCCACCAGTGACCCCGGGACAGGGACCACCGGGGAGCTGTTTTTT. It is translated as CATSDPGTGTTGELFF.

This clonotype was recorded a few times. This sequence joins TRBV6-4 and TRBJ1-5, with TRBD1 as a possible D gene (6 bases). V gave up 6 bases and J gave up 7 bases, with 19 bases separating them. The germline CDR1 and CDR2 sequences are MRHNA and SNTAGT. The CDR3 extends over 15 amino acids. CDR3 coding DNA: TGTGCCAGCAGACCGTACCCAGGGGCGGCACAGCCCCAGCATTTT. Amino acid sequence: CASRPYPGAAQPQHF.

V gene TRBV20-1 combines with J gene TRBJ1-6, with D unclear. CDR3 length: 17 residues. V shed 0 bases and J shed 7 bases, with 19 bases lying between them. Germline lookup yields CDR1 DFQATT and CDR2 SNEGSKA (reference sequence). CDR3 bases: TGCAGTGCTAGAGATCTAGGTAGGCAGGTATACAATTCACCCCTCCACTTT. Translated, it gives CSARDLGRQVYNSPLHF.

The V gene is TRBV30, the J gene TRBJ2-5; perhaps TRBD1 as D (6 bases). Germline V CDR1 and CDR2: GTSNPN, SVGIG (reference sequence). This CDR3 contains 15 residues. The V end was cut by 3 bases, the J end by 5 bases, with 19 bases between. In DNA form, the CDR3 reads TGTGCCTGGAGCAGGGGCAGGGGTAGTCGGGAGACCCAGTACTTC. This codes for CAWSRGRGSRETQYF.

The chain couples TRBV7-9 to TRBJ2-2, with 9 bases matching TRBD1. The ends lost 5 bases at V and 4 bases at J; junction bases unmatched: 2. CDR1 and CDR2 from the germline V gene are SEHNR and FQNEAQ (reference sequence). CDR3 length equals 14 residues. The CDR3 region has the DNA TGTGCCAGCAGCCAGACAGGGGGCACCGGGGAGCTGTTTTTT. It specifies CASSQTGGTGELFF. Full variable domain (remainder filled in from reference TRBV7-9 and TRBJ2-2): DTGVSQNPRHKITKRGQNVTFRCDPISEHNRLYWYRQTLGQGPEFLTYFQNEAQLEKSRLLSDRFSAERPKGSFSTLEIQRTEQGDSAMYLCASSQTGGTGELFFGEGSRLTVL.

The CDR3 nucleotides read TGTGCCAGTAGTATAGGTTTTTACGGGCAGGGGATCAATCAGCCCCAGCATTTT. Protein sequence: CASSIGFYGQGINQPQHF. The chain combines TRBV19 with TRBJ1-5, with D perhaps matching TRBD1 (6 bases). Germline V gene lookup returns CDR1 LNHDA and CDR2 SQIVND (reference sequence). This CDR3 has 18 residues. Trimming took 1 base from V and 3 from J, leaving 19 bases between them.

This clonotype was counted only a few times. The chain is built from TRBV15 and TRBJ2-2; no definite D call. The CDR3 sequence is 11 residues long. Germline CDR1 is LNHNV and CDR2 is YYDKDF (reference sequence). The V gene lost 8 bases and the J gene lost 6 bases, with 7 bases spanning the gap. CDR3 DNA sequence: TGTGCCACCGGTCGGGCCGGGGAGCTGTTTTTT. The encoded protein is CATGRAGELFF.

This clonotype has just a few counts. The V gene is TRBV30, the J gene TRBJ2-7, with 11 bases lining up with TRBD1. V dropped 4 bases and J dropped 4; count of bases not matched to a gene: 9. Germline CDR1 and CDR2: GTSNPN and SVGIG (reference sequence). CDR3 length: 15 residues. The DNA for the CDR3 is TGTGCCTGGACCTTCGGGACAGGGGGTATATACGAGCAGTACTTC. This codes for CAWTFGTGGIYEQYF.

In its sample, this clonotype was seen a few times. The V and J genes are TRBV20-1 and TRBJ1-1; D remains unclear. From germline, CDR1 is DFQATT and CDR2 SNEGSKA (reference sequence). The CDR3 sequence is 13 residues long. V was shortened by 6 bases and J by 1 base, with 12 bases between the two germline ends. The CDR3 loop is CSAPSGSNTEAFF. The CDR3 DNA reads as TGCAGTGCCCCGAGCGGATCGAACACTGAAGCTTTCTTT.

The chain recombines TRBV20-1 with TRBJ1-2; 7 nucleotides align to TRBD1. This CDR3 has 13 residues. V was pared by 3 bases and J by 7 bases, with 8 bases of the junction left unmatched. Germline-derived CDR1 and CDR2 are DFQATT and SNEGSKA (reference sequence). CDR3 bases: TGCAGTGCTAGGGCGACAGGGCCGGCTGGCTACACCTTC. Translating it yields CSARATGPAGYTF.

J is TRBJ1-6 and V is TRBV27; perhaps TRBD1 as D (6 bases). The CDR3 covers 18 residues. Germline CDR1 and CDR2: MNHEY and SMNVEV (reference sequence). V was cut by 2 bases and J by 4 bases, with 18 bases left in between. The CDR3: CASSLTRTAYPYNSPLHF. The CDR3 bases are TGTGCCAGCAGTTTAACCAGGACAGCTTACCCGTATAATTCACCCCTCCACTTT.

This chain's CDR3 is CASSDRGQGVREQYF. The CDR3 DNA is TGTGCCAGCAGTGATCGGGGACAGGGGGTTCGCGAGCAGTACTTC. The rearrangement links TRBV27 to TRBJ2-7, with 11 bases that match TRBD1. Germline V gives CDR1 MNHEY, CDR2 SMNVEV (reference sequence). CDR3 length: 15 residues. V trimming: 5 bases; J trimming: 6 bases; junction bases outside the gene matches: 9.

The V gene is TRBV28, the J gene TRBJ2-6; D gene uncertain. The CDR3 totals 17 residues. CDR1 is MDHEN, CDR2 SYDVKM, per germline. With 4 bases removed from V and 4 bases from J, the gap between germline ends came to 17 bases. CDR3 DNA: TGTGCCAGCAGTTCCCCCGGCGCTTCGGCAGGGGCCAACGTCCTGACTTTC. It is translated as CASSSPGASAGANVLTF.